The clone carrying this TCR beta chain appeared a single time. Its antigen is unidentified. Germline V CDR1 and CDR2: SGHDN, FVKESK. V was clipped by 2 bases and J by 7 bases, with 18 bases between them. The CDR3 spans 17 residues. This sample was taken from a study of T cell responses to AZD1222 COVID-19 vaccine. Findings and caveats of the study: Increases in Spike-specific TCR breadth and depth were seen after two AZD1222 doses. Spike-spanning, vaccine-associated CD4 TCRs were dominant at 160-218 and 743-854.

TCRdb keeps only in-frame clones here, not all; method: immunoSEQ multiplex PCR. The data contain about 160,000 clones, roughly 90% of them singletons. The chain carries TRBV14 and TRBJ1-6; possible D gene TRBD1, 5 bases. Specimen: peripheral blood, collected 28 days after the second AZD1222 dose. This receptor was identified in an adult who received the AZD1222 COVID-19 vaccine. The CDR3 coding sequence is TGTGCCAGCAGCCAAAGGGATCAGGGCGTAGAGAATTCACCCCTCCACTTT. The encoded protein is CASSQRDQGVENSPLHF.